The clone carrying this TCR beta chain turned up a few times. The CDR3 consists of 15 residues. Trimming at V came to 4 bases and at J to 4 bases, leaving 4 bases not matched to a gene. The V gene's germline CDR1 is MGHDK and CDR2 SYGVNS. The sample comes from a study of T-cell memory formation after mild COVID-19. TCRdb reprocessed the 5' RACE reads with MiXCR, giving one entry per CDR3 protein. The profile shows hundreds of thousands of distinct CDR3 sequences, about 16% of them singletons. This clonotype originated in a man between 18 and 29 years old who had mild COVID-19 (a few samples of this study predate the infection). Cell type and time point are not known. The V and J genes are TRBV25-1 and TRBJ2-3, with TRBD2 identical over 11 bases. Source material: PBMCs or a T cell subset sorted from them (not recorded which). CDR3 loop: CASSALAGAADTQYF. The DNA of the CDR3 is TGTGCCAGCAGTGCACTAGCGGGGGCGGCAGATACGCAGTATTTT.